This is a list of T cell receptor beta chains from one sample in a study of blood T cells in healthy people across ages. TCRdb redid the calling of the 5' RACE reads with MiXCR, one entry per CDR3 protein. In the table there are more than 450,000 distinct CDR3 sequences, about 27% of which are singletons. This sample also appeared in a second study, on T cells of mothers and their children.

The sample consisted of blood. These receptor sequences come from a boy aged 2 to 10 in good health. Each CDR3 is given with its conserved first and last residue. The D gene is left open where the match is weak. Clone sizes are given selectively: once, few, many, or a class where the clone is expanded.

V gene,D gene,CDR3 length,clone size,J gene,CDR3 DNA,CDR3 protein
TRBV6-5,-,16,-,TRBJ2-1,TGTGCCAGCAGTTACCCCAAGGGGCGGGGAGACAATGAGCAGTTCTTC,CASSYPKGRGDNEQFF
TRBV27,-,15,few,TRBJ1-1,TGTGCCAGCAGCCAGACGGAGCTCGGGGACACTGAAGCTTTCTTT,CASSQTELGDTEAFF
TRBV5-5,TRBD1,15,many,TRBJ2-5,TGTGCCAGCAGCCGGGCCAGACAGGGAAAAGAGACCCAGTACTTC,CASSRARQGKETQYF
TRBV29-1,TRBD1,14,-,TRBJ2-7,TGCAGCGTTAAAGGGACAGGGGGCTCCTACGAGCAGTACTTC,CSVKGTGGSYEQYF
TRBV12-3/TRBV12-4,-,12,-,TRBJ1-2,TGTGCCAGCAGTGCAACAGGTCTTGGCTACACCTTC,CASSATGLGYTF
TRBV10-3,TRBD1,13,-,TRBJ1-1,TGTGCCATCAAGAGGGACAGGAACACTGAAGCTTTCTTT,CAIKRDRNTEAFF
TRBV27,-,13,few,TRBJ2-1,TGTGCCAGTCGGGGAGCTTCCAACAATGAGCAGTTCTTC,CASRGASNNEQFF
TRBV10-3,TRBD1,15,once,TRBJ2-3,TGTGCCGCAGCGAGAGGGACAGATAGCACAGATACGCAGTATTTT,CAAARGTDSTDTQYF
TRBV10-3,TRBD1,15,-,TRBJ2-1,TGTGCCATCAGTGAGAGGGCGACAGGGTACAATGAGCAGTTCTTC,CAISERATGYNEQFF
TRBV30,-,13,few,TRBJ1-1,TGTGCCTGGATGGCGGGGGGGACCACTGAAGCTTTCTTT,CAWMAGGTTEAFF
TRBV18,-,16,many,TRBJ2-1,TGTGCCAGCTCCCCTCCCGGGACCTATGATTTGGGTGAGCAGTTCTTC,CASSPPGTYDLGEQFF
TRBV4-3,TRBD1,16,-,TRBJ1-2,TGCGCCAGCAGCCAAGATTGGGCAGGGGGCGCCGGTGGCTACACCTTC,CASSQDWAGGAGGYTF
TRBV6-5,-,15,few,TRBJ1-1,TGTGCCAGCAGTTTGGGAGCAGGGTTCAGCACTGAAGCTTTCTTT,CASSLGAGFSTEAFF
TRBV20-1,-,15,few,TRBJ2-7,TGCAGTGCTGATTTACTCAGGGGCAGAGTCTACGAGCAGTACTTC,CSADLLRGRVYEQYF
TRBV20-1,-,11,-,TRBJ1-1,TGCAGTGCAAGGACAGACACTGAAGCTTTCTTT,CSARTDTEAFF
TRBV7-3,-,16,-,TRBJ2-6,TGTGCCAGCAGCTTAACGTTCCTGTCTGGGGCCAACGTCCTGACTTTC,CASSLTFLSGANVLTF
TRBV10-3,TRBD2,18,-,TRBJ2-3,TGTGCCATCAGTGAGTCGGTGGCGGCGGGGGGGCAGACAGATACGCAGTATTTT,CAISESVAAGGQTDTQYF
TRBV29-1,-,12,many,TRBJ1-2,TGCAGCGTTGAAGGGGACTCCCCTCTCTACACCTTC,CSVEGDSPLYTF
TRBV5-1,-,13,many,TRBJ2-5,TGCGCCAGCAGCTTGAATTACCAAGAGACCCAGTACTTC,CASSLNYQETQYF
TRBV5-6,-,13,many,TRBJ1-2,TGTGCCAGCAGCTTCGGGTCAAACTATGGCTACACCTTC,CASSFGSNYGYTF
TRBV10-3,-,16,once,TRBJ2-1,TGTGCCATCAGTGACGGTGGGGGGCACACCTACAATGAGCAGTTCTTC,CAISDGGGHTYNEQFF
TRBV12-5,TRBD1,21,once,TRBJ2-2,TGTGCTAGTGGTTTGCTCTTATTCAGGGGGACCGCATATTCGAACACCGGGGAGCTGTTTTTT,CASGLLLFRGTAYSNTGELFF
TRBV20-1,TRBD2,17,-,TRBJ2-3,TGCAGTGCTGGAGGGACTAGCGGGAGGGCCAGGATAGATACGCAGTATTTT,CSAGGTSGRARIDTQYF
TRBV6-2/TRBV6-3,TRBD2,15,few,TRBJ2-5,TGTGCCAGCAGTTACCAGGGACTAGCGGGAGAGACCCAGTACTTC,CASSYQGLAGETQYF
TRBV7-9,TRBD1,15,few,TRBJ1-4,TGTGCCAGCAGCGGGCGGACAGGGGAGAATGAAAAACTGTTTTTT,CASSGRTGENEKLFF
TRBV18,-,16,many,TRBJ2-1,TGTGCCAGCTCACCTCACCCCCACAGACTTTACAATGAGCAGTTCTTC,CASSPHPHRLYNEQFF
TRBV9,TRBD1,15,few,TRBJ1-4,TGTGCCAGCAGCACCCGGGACAGGGAAGGCGAAAAACTGTTTTTT,CASSTRDREGEKLFF
TRBV28,-,14,few,TRBJ1-6,TGTGCCACCCTACCCGTAACGGGTGGCTCACCCCTCCACTTT,CATLPVTGGSPLHF
TRBV10-3,-,15,-,TRBJ2-1,TGTGCCATCAGTGGGGAAAGCGGAGCTGACAATGAGCAGTTCTTC,CAISGESGADNEQFF
TRBV10-3,TRBD1,15,few,TRBJ1-2,TGTGCCATCAGGGAACAGGGGAGCCCCAACTATGGCTACACCTTC,CAIREQGSPNYGYTF
TRBV20-1,-,10,-,TRBJ2-5,TGCAGTGCTCAGAGGGAGACCCAGTACTTC,CSAQRETQYF
TRBV20-1,-,14,few,TRBJ2-1,TGCAGTGCCAGGGGGACTAGAGACTACAATGAGCAGTTCTTC,CSARGTRDYNEQFF
TRBV5-1,TRBD1,18,few,TRBJ2-1,TGCGCCAGCAGCTTGGAGGCGAGACAGGGGTGGTCCTACAATGAGCAGTTCTTC,CASSLEARQGWSYNEQFF
TRBV7-2,-,15,many,TRBJ2-5,TGTGCCAGCAGCTTTGGGGCAGACCCCATAGAGACCCAGTACTTC,CASSFGADPIETQYF
TRBV27,TRBD2,15,-,TRBJ2-7,TGTGCCAGCAGTTTGTTTGCGGGAGGGCCGGAAGAGCAGTACTTC,CASSLFAGGPEEQYF
TRBV2,TRBD1,13,-,TRBJ1-1,TGTGCCAGCAGGGACAGGGGTAAAACTGAAGCTTTCTTT,CASRDRGKTEAFF
TRBV19,TRBD2,15,few,TRBJ2-1,TGTGCCAGTAGTATAGGACTAGCGGGAAGCATTGAGCAGTTCTTC,CASSIGLAGSIEQFF
TRBV3-1,-,13,few,TRBJ2-7,TGTGCCAGCAGCCAAGGGCGAGGGGTCGAGCAGTACTTC,CASSQGRGVEQYF
TRBV18,TRBD1,15,-,TRBJ2-1,TGTGCCAGCTCACCGGACAGGGGGCGGTACAATGAGCAGTTCTTC,CASSPDRGRYNEQFF
TRBV28,TRBD2,18,-,TRBJ2-4,TGTGCCAGCAGTTTAGGGCTAGCGGGAGAGGTAGCCAAAAACATTCAGTACTTC,CASSLGLAGEVAKNIQYF
TRBV3-1,-,14,many,TRBJ2-1,TGTGCCAGCAGCCCCCGGGAGTCTGGCGTTGAGCAGTTCTTC,CASSPRESGVEQFF
TRBV11-2,-,15,few,TRBJ2-5,TGTGCCAGCAGCCTGGGACACCGGATGGAGGAGACCCAGTACTTC,CASSLGHRMEETQYF
TRBV10-3,TRBD1,14,few,TRBJ2-3,TGTGCCTTTTCCCGGGACAGCAGCACAGATACGCAGTATTTT,CAFSRDSSTDTQYF
TRBV7-2,TRBD2,15,few,TRBJ2-3,TGTGCCAGCAGCCAGACTAGCGGGAGGGAAGATACGCAGTATTTT,CASSQTSGREDTQYF
TRBV6-5,-,15,-,TRBJ1-1,TGTGCCAGCAGTTACTCGCGGGGTTTGAACACTGAAGCTTTCTTT,CASSYSRGLNTEAFF
TRBV15,-,15,many,TRBJ1-1,TGTGCCACCAGCAGAGATGTGACGGTGAACACTGAAGCTTTCTTT,CATSRDVTVNTEAFF
TRBV29-1,TRBD1,14,few,TRBJ1-6,TGCAGCGTCGGGACAGGGGGAACTAATTCACCCCTCCACTTT,CSVGTGGTNSPLHF
TRBV5-1,-,15,-,TRBJ2-3,TGCGCCAGCAGCTTGGCGGCAGGGGAAATAGATACGCAGTATTTT,CASSLAAGEIDTQYF
TRBV6-6,-,14,-,TRBJ1-4,TGTGCCAGCAGTTACACGGGCAGAAATGAAAAACTGTTTTTT,CASSYTGRNEKLFF
TRBV7-6,TRBD2,17,-,TRBJ2-5,TGTGCCAGCAGCCCGGGACTAGCGGGGCGTCGTGTGGAGGCCCAGTACTTC,CASSPGLAGRRVEAQYF
TRBV28,TRBD1,15,-,TRBJ1-2,TGTGCCAGCAGGTCACCTGAAGGACAGGGGGTCGGCTACACCTTC,CASRSPEGQGVGYTF
TRBV12-3/TRBV12-4,-,14,-,TRBJ1-6,TGTGCCAGCAGCCCCGGGTCCCGTAATTCACCCCTCCACTTT,CASSPGSRNSPLHF
TRBV4-3,TRBD1,15,few,TRBJ2-2,TGCGCCAGCAGCCCGGACAGGGCAGGGACCGGGGAGCTGTTTTTT,CASSPDRAGTGELFF
TRBV11-2,-,18,few,TRBJ2-2,TGTGCCAGCAAATCCTATACCGCAGTAACACCCGGGACCGGGGAGCTGTTTTTT,CASKSYTAVTPGTGELFF
TRBV6-2/TRBV6-3,TRBD1,17,few,TRBJ2-7,TGTGCCAGCAGTTTCCTACTGCGGACAGGGAGTTCATACGAGCAGTACTTC,CASSFLLRTGSSYEQYF
TRBV6-1,-,13,few,TRBJ1-6,TGTGCCAGCGGGGGGACGGCCGGTGGGCCCCTCCACTTT,CASGGTAGGPLHF
TRBV6-1,TRBD2,15,-,TRBJ2-1,TGTGCCAGCAGAAAAGCGGGGGGCTCCTACAATGAGCAGTTCTTC,CASRKAGGSYNEQFF